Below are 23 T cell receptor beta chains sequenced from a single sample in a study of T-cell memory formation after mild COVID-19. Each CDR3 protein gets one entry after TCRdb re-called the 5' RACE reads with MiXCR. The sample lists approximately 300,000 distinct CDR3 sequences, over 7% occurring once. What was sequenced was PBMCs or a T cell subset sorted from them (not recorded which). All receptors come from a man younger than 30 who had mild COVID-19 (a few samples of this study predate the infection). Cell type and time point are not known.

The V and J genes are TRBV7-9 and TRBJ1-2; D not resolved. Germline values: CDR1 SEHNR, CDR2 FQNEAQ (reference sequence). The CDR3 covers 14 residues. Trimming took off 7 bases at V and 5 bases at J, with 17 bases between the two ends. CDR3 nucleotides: TGTGCCAGCACCTTTGTGGGATCTTCGTATGGCTACACCTTC. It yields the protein CASTFVGSSYGYTF.

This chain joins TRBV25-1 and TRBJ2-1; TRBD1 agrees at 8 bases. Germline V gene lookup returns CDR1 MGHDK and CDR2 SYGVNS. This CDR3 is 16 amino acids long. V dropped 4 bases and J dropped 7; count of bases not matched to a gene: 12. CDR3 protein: CASSVGGRGLMNEQFF. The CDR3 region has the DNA TGTGCCAGCAGTGTAGGTGGCAGGGGGCTCATGAATGAGCAGTTCTTC. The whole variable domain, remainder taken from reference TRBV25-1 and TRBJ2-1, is EADIYQTPRYLVIGTGKKITLECSQTMGHDKMYWYQQDPGMELHLIHYSYGVNSTEKGDLSSESTVSRIRTEHFPLTLESARPSHTSQYLCASSVGGRGLMNEQFFGPGTRLTVL.

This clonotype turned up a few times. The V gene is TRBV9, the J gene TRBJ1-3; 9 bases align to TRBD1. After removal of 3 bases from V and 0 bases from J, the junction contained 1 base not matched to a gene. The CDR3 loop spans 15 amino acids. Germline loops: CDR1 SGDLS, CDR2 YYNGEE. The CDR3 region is CASSAGQGSGNTIYF. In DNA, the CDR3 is TGTGCCAGCAGCGCGGGACAGGGCTCTGGAAACACCATATATTTT.

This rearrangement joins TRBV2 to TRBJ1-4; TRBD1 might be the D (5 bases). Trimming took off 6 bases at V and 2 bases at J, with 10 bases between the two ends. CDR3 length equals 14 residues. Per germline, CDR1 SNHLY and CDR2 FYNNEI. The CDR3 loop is CASRSGTTNEKLFF. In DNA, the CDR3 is TGTGCCAGCAGGTCCGGGACCACTAATGAAAAACTGTTTTTT.

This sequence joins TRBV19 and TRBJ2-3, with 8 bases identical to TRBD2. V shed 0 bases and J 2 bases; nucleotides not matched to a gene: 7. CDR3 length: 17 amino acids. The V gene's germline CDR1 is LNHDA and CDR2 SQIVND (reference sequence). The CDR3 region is CASSIEERGPATDTQYF. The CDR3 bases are TGTGCCAGTAGTATAGAGGAGCGGGGGCCTGCCACAGATACGCAGTATTTT.

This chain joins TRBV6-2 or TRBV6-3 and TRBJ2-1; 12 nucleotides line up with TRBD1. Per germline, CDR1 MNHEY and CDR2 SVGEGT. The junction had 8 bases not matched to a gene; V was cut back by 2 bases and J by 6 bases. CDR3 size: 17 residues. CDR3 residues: CASSYAAGQGAGNEQFF. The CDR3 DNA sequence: TGTGCCAGCAGTTACGCCGCGGGACAGGGGGCCGGCAATGAGCAGTTCTTC.

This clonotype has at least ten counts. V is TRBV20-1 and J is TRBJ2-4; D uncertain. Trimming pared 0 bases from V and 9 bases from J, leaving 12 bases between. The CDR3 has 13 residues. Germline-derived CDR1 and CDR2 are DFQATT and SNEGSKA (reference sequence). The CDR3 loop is CSARDRARSIQYF. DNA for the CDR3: TGCAGTGCTAGAGACCGGGCCAGAAGCATTCAGTACTTC.

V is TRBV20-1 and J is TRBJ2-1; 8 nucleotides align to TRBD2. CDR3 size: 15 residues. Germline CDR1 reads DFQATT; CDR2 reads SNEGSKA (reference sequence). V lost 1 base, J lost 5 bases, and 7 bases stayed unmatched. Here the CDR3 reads CSARADAGGHNEQFF. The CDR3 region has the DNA TGCAGTGCTAGAGCGGATGCGGGGGGCCACAATGAGCAGTTCTTC.

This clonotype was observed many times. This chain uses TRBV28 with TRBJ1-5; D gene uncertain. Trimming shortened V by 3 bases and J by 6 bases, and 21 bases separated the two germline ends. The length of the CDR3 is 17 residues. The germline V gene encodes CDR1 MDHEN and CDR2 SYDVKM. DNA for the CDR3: TGTGCCAGCAGTTTGAAATCATTTTCGGTTCGTGGTCAGCCCCAGCATTTT. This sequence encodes CASSLKSFSVRGQPQHF. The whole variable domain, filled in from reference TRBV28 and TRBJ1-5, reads DVKVTQSSRYLVKRTGEKVFLECVQDMDHENMFWYRQDPGLGLRLIYFSYDVKMKEKGDIPEGYSVSREKKERFSLILESASTNQTSMYLCASSLKSFSVRGQPQHFGDGTRLSIL.

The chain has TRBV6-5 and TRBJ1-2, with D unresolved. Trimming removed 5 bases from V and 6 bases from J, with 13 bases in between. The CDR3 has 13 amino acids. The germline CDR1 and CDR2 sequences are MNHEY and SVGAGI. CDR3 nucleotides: TGTGCCAGCAGTCCTCGGCCCCGCAATGGCTACACCTTC. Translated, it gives CASSPRPRNGYTF.

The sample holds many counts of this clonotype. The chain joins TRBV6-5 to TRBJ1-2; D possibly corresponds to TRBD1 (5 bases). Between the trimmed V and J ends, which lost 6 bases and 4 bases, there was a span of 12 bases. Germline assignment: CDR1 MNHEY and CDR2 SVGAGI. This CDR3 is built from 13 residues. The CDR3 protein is CASRYRRTYGYTF. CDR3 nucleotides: TGTGCCAGCAGATACAGGAGGACCTATGGCTACACCTTC.

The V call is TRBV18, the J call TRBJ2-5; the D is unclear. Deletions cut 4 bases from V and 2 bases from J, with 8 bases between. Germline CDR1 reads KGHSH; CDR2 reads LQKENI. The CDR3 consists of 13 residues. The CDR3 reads CASSLQTQETQYF. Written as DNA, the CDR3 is TGTGCCAGCTCACTTCAGACGCAAGAGACCCAGTACTTC.

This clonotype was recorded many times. CDR3 nucleotide sequence: TGCGCCAGCAGCTTGGAAACAGGGTCAAGCACAGATACGCAGTATTTT. Translation: CASSLETGSSTDTQYF. J is TRBJ2-3 and V is TRBV5-1; D perhaps matches TRBD1 (6 bases). The CDR3 totals 16 residues. CDR1 is SGHRS, CDR2 YFSETQ, per germline. V lost 0 bases to trimming and J lost 0 bases, with 11 bases between them.

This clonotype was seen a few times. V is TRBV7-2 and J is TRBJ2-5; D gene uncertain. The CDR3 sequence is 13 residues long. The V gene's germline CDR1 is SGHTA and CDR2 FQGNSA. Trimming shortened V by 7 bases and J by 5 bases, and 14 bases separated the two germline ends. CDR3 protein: CASTPRSPETQYF. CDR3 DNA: TGTGCCAGCACCCCTCGGAGCCCTGAGACCCAGTACTTC.

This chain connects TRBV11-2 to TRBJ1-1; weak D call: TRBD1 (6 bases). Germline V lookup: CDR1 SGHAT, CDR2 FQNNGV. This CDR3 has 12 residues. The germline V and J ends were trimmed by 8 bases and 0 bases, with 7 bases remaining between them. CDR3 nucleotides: TGTGCCAGCGGGGGCATGAACACTGAAGCTTTCTTT. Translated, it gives CASGGMNTEAFF. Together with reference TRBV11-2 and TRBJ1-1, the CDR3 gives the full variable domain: EAGVAQSPRYKIIEKRQSVAFWCNPISGHATLYWYQQILGQGPKLLIQFQNNGVVDDSQLPKDRFSAERLKGVDSTLKIQPAKLEDSAVYLCASGGMNTEAFFGQGTRLTVV.

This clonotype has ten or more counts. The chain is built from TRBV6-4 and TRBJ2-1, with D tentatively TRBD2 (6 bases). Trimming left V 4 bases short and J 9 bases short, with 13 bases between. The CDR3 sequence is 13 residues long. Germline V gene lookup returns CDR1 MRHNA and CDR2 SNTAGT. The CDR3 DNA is TGTGCCAGCAGTGGACCGGGGGATTCTGAGCAGTTCTTC. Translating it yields CASSGPGDSEQFF.

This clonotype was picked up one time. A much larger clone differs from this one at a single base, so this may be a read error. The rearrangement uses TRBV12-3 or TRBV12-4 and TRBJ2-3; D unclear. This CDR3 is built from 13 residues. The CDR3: CASSLPLSGTKYF. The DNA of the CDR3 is TGTGCCAGCAGTTTGCCTCTATCGGGTACGAAGTATTTT.

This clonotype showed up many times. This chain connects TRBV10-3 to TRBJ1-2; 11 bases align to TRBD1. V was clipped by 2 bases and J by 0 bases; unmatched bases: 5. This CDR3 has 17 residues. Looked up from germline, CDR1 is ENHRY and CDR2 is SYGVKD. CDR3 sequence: CAISEQGQGAPNYGYTF. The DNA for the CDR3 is TGTGCCATCAGTGAGCAAGGACAGGGGGCTCCTAACTATGGCTACACCTTC.

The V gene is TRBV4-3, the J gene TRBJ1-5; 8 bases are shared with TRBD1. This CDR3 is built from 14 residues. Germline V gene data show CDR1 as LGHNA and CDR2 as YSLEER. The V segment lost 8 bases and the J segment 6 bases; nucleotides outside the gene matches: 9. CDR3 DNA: TGCGCCAGCTGCCGGGACAGGACGATTCAGCCCCAGCATTTT. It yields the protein CASCRDRTIQPQHF.

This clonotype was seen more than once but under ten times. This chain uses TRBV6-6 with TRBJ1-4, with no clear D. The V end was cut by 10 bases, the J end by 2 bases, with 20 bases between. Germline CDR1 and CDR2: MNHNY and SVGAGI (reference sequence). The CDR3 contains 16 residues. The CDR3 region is CATSTFDPGTNEKLFF. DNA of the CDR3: TGTGCCACCTCGACTTTCGACCCGGGGACTAATGAAAAACTGTTTTTT.

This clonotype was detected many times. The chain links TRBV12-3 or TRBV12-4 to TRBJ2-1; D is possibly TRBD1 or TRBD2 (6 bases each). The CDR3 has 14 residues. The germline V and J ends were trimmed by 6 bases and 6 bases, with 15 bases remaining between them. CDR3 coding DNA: TGTGCCAGCAGACATTCACAGGGACTCAATGAGCAGTTCTTC. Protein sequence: CASRHSQGLNEQFF.

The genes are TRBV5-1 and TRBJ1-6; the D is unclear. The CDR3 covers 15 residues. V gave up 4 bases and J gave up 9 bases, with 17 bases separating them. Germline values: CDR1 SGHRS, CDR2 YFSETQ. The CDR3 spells CASSITGPLRSPLHF. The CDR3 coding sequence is TGCGCCAGCAGCATTACCGGGCCACTTCGTTCACCCCTCCACTTT.

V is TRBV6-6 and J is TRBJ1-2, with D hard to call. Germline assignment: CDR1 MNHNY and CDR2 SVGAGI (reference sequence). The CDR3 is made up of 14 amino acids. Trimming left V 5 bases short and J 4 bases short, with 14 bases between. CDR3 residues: CASSPKVVGYGYTF. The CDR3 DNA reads TGTGCCAGCAGTCCCAAGGTAGTAGGCTATGGCTACACCTTC.